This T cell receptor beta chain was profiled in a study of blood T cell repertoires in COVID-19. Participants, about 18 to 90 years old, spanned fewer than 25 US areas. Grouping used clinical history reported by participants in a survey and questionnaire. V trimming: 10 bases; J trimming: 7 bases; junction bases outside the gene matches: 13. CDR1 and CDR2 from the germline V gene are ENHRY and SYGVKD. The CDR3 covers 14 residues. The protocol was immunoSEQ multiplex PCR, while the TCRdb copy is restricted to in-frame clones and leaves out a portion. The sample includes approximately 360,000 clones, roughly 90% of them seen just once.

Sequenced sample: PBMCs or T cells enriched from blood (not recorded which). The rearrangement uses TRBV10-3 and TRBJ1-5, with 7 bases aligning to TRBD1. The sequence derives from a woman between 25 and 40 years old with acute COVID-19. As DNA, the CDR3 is TGTGCCAGCCAGTTACAGGGGCAAGGACAGCCCCAGCATTTT. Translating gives CASQLQGQGQPQHF.